The 27 T cell receptor beta chains listed next were all sequenced from one sample in a study of cytomegalovirus exposure and HLA in healthy donors. Both 60 Vbeta primers and 13 Jbeta primers went into the PCR. Sequencing used immunoSEQ multiplex PCR; TCRdb keeps in-frame clones, though not all of them. The sample carries some 140,000 clones, over 70% recorded once. Sequenced sample: PBMCs. The receptors come from a woman between 35 and 50 years old in good health and CMV-seronegative.

The chain uses TRBV2 and TRBJ2-2; 8 bases are a match to TRBD2. CDR3 length equals 16 residues. Germline CDR1 reads SNHLY; CDR2 reads FYNNEI. The trim removed 5 bases at V and 1 base at J, leaving 6 bases unmatched. The CDR3 sequence: CASSRRGGQNTGELFF. As DNA, the CDR3 is TGTGCCAGCAGTAGACGGGGGGGGCAGAACACCGGGGAGCTGTTTTTT.

This clone has a handful of counts. The genes are TRBV14 and TRBJ1-1, with TRBD1 matching 7 bases. This CDR3 comprises 17 residues. Germline V gene lookup returns CDR1 SGHDN and CDR2 FVKESK. V dropped 2 bases and J dropped 3; count of bases not matched to a gene: 12. The CDR3 region is CASSQLQGFQLDTEAFF. As DNA, the CDR3 is TGTGCCAGCAGCCAACTACAGGGGTTTCAACTCGACACTGAAGCTTTCTTT.

CDR3 amino acids: CASSFLAGNPYEQYF. The DNA of the CDR3 is TGTGCCAGCAGCTTTCTAGCGGGGAACCCCTACGAGCAGTACTTC. J is TRBJ2-7 and V is TRBV7-9, with 9 bases fitting TRBD2. The CDR3 runs to 15 residues. V shed 3 bases and J 2 bases; nucleotides not matched to a gene: 5. CDR1 is SEHNR and CDR2 is FQNEAQ in the germline V gene (reference sequence).

The chain carries TRBV5-1 and TRBJ2-5; 10 bases align to TRBD1. Per the germline V gene, CDR1 is SGHRS and CDR2 is YFSETQ. V was pared by 2 bases and J by 4 bases, with 11 bases of the junction left unmatched. This CDR3 comprises 17 residues. The CDR3 region is CASSLYSRDRGGETQYF. CDR3 in DNA: TGCGCCAGCAGCTTATATTCCCGGGACAGGGGAGGAGAGACCCAGTACTTC.

The V call is TRBV7-9, the J call TRBJ2-5; a possible D gene is TRBD1 (8 bases). CDR1 is SEHNR and CDR2 is FQNEAQ in the germline V gene (reference sequence). The CDR3 is 17 amino acids. V was pared by 1 base and J by 2 bases, with 17 bases between. The chain's CDR3 is CASSLGTRTGNQETQYF. CDR3 DNA: TGTGCCAGCAGCTTAGGGACTAGGACAGGGAATCAAGAGACCCAGTACTTC. The entire variable domain, with the rest obtained from reference TRBV7-9 and TRBJ2-5, is as follows: DTGVSQNPRHKITKRGQNVTFRCDPISEHNRLYWYRQTLGQGPEFLTYFQNEAQLEKSRLLSDRFSAERPKGSFSTLEIQRTEQGDSAMYLCASSLGTRTGNQETQYFGPGTRLLVL.

J is TRBJ1-4 and V is TRBV6-5; possibly TRBD1 for D (5 bases). Trimming cost V 7 bases and J 1 base, with 10 bases left between them. The length of the CDR3 is 14 residues. The germline V gene has CDR1 MNHEY and CDR2 SVGAGI. The CDR3: CASISDRTNEKLFF. As DNA, the CDR3 is TGTGCCAGCATCTCAGACAGAACTAATGAAAAACTGTTTTTT.

This clone was seen a few times. This chain connects TRBV9 to TRBJ2-6; D is perhaps TRBD1 (6 bases). V dropped 3 bases and J dropped 0 bases, with 16 bases sitting between them. The CDR3 totals 18 residues. CDR1 and CDR2 from the germline V gene are SGDLS and YYNGEE. CDR3 in amino acids: CASSAWKTGISGANVLTF. In DNA form, the CDR3 reads TGTGCCAGCAGCGCATGGAAGACAGGAATCTCTGGGGCCAACGTCCTGACTTTC.

This clone was found a few times. The CDR3 here is CASSERASGNTGELFF. The CDR3 DNA reads TGTGCCAGCAGTGAACGGGCTAGCGGAAACACCGGGGAGCTGTTTTTT. The V gene is TRBV25-1, the J gene TRBJ2-2; 7 nucleotides line up with TRBD2. The CDR3 consists of 16 residues. V lost 2 bases, J lost 2 bases, and 5 bases stayed unmatched. The germline gives CDR1 MGHDK, CDR2 SYGVNS.

CDR3 loop: CASSRGQGKDTNEQFF. The CDR3, as DNA: TGCGCCAGCAGCCGGGGACAGGGAAAGGATACTAATGAGCAGTTCTTC. The chain employs TRBV5-1 and TRBJ2-1; TRBD1 aligns across 9 bases. This CDR3 comprises 16 residues. Germline-derived CDR1 and CDR2 are SGHRS and YFSETQ. V lost 4 bases to trimming and J lost 7 bases; unmatched junction nucleotides: 12.

The chain carries TRBV28 and TRBJ2-7, with 13 bases matching TRBD2. This CDR3 has 20 amino acids. Germline lookup yields CDR1 MDHEN and CDR2 SYDVKM. Germline trimming cut 2 bases from V and 0 bases from J; bases unmatched to any gene: 13. DNA for the CDR3: TGTGCCAGCAGTTTAGTAGCGCCGGGACTAGCGGGACCGGACTCCTACGAGCAGTACTTC. It encodes CASSLVAPGLAGPDSYEQYF.

This clone was seen once. The chain carries TRBV5-8 and TRBJ2-3, with 7 bases that match TRBD2. Germline V gives CDR1 SGHTS, CDR2 YDEGEE. V lost 2 bases, J lost 2 bases, and 8 bases stayed unmatched. CDR3 length: 16 residues. CDR3 residues: CASSFSSGENTDTQYF. Here the CDR3 DNA reads TGTGCCAGCAGCTTTAGCAGCGGGGAGAACACAGATACGCAGTATTTT.

This CDR3 is CASTNLKGQGFYGYTF. In DNA, the CDR3 is TGTGCCAGCACCAACCTTAAAGGACAAGGATTCTATGGCTACACCTTC. The chain employs TRBV25-1 and TRBJ1-2; a possible D gene is TRBD1 (5 bases). The V gene's germline CDR1 is MGHDK and CDR2 SYGVNS. Trimming removed 7 bases from V and 4 bases from J, with 22 bases in between. This CDR3 region has 16 residues.

This chain uses TRBV28 with TRBJ1-2, with no clear D. The length of the CDR3 is 13 residues. Trimming left V 8 bases short and J 4 bases short, with 14 bases between. Germline CDR1 reads MDHEN; CDR2 reads SYDVKM. The CDR3, as DNA: TGTGCCAGCCTAAGCTTAAACGTCTATGGCTACACCTTC. This translates into CASLSLNVYGYTF.

The chain links TRBV11-3 to TRBJ2-3, with a tentative D call TRBD2 (7 bases). The CDR3 is 17 residues long. Deletions cut 1 base from V and 5 bases from J, with 19 bases between. CDR1 is SGHNT, CDR2 YENEEA, per germline. As DNA, the CDR3 is TGTGCCAGCAGCTTAGGCAGAGGCGGGGGCCGGGGAGATACGCAGTATTTT. This codes for CASSLGRGGGRGDTQYF. The full variable domain, with the rest looked up from reference TRBV11-3 and TRBJ2-3, is EAGVVQSPRYKIIEKKQPVAFWCNPISGHNTLYWYLQNLGQGPELLIRYENEEAVDDSQLPKDRFSAERLKGVDSTLKIQPAELGDSAVYLCASSLGRGGGRGDTQYFGPGTRLTVL.

This clone was seen only once. The chain recombines TRBV5-1 with TRBJ1-2; TRBD1 matches at 7 bases. This CDR3 contains 11 residues. V was pared by 3 bases and J by 10 bases, with 3 bases of the junction left unmatched. Germline lookup yields CDR1 SGHRS and CDR2 YFSETQ. CDR3: CASSSQGDYTF. The CDR3 coding sequence is TGCGCCAGCAGCTCGCAGGGGGACTACACCTTC.

The V and J genes are TRBV5-1 and TRBJ2-7; TRBD1 might be the D (8 bases). Germline V gene sequence: CDR1 SGHRS, CDR2 YFSETQ. CDR3 length equals 14 residues. Trimming removed 1 base at V and 6 bases at J, with 14 bases between. The CDR3 DNA reads as TGCGCCAGCAGCTTGACAGGGGGGGGAGGCGAGCAGTACTTC. This gives the protein CASSLTGGGGEQYF.

The chain links TRBV27 to TRBJ2-3; weak D call: TRBD1 (5 bases). The CDR3 sequence is 15 residues long. V shed 4 bases and J shed 1 base, with 12 bases lying between them. Germline values: CDR1 MNHEY, CDR2 SMNVEV (reference sequence). The CDR3, as DNA: TGTGCCAGCAGTTCGACAGACCTTCGCACAGATACGCAGTATTTT. Its protein product is CASSSTDLRTDTQYF.

The V gene is TRBV28, the J gene TRBJ1-1; TRBD1 agrees at 8 bases. The germline V gene has CDR1 MDHEN and CDR2 SYDVKM. Trimming removed 6 bases from V and 4 bases from J; junction bases left unmatched: 10. The CDR3 is 15 residues long. The CDR3 DNA is TGTGCCAGCAGCCTAAGTTCCACAGGGGGCACTGAAGCTTTCTTT. Translating gives CASSLSSTGGTEAFF.

The gene calls are TRBV19 and TRBJ2-3; TRBD1 is a possible D gene (6 bases). Germline CDR1 LNHDA, CDR2 SQIVND (reference sequence). Trimming stripped 1 base from V and 0 bases from J, with 8 bases between. CDR3 length equals 15 residues. CDR3 in DNA: TGTGCCAGTAGTATAGGGGGGACAAGCACAGATACGCAGTATTTT. It codes for CASSIGGTSTDTQYF. Full variable domain (remainder filled in from reference TRBV19 and TRBJ2-3): DGGITQSPKYLFRKEGQNVTLSCEQNLNHDAMYWYRQDPGQGLRLIYYSQIVNDFQKGDIAEGYSVSREKKESFPLTVTSAQKNPTAFYLCASSIGGTSTDTQYFGPGTRLTVL.

The rearrangement links TRBV19 to TRBJ1-2; 8 nucleotides line up with TRBD1. J was trimmed by 0 bases and V by 5 bases; bases with no gene match: 8. From germline, CDR1 is LNHDA and CDR2 SQIVND (reference sequence). The CDR3 length is 16 residues. The CDR3 here is CASSVTRGRSNYGYTF. The CDR3 nucleotides are TGTGCCAGTAGTGTGACCAGGGGGCGGTCTAACTATGGCTACACCTTC.

The chain is built from TRBV6-1 and TRBJ2-5; 11 nucleotides agree with TRBD2. V was clipped by 4 bases and J by 4 bases; unmatched bases: 11. From germline, CDR1 is MNHNS and CDR2 SASEGT. This CDR3 is 17 amino acids long. The CDR3 DNA sequence: TGTGCCAGCAGTGCCCCCGGGGGGGGACTAGCGGCAGAGACCCAGTACTTC. Amino acids: CASSAPGGGLAAETQYF.

The chain carries TRBV7-8 and TRBJ1-1, with 10 nucleotides matching TRBD1. The germline V gene encodes CDR1 SGHVS and CDR2 FQNEAQ. The CDR3 covers 15 residues. Trimming took 0 bases from V and 5 from J; bases not matched to a gene: 3. CDR3 coding DNA: TGTGCCAGCAGCTTAGCGGACAGGGGGAATACTGAAGCTTTCTTT. Translation: CASSLADRGNTEAFF.

This clone was seen only a few times. This chain uses TRBV5-1 with TRBJ2-5; the match to TRBD2 covers 14 bases. The CDR3 is made up of 17 amino acids. Trimming at V came to 4 bases and at J to 2 bases, leaving 7 bases not matched to a gene. The germline gives CDR1 SGHRS, CDR2 YFSETQ. The chain's CDR3 is CASSVSGTSGGQETQYF. In DNA, the CDR3 is TGCGCCAGCAGCGTTTCCGGGACTAGCGGGGGACAAGAGACCCAGTACTTC. The whole variable domain, remainder taken from reference TRBV5-1 and TRBJ2-5, is KAGVTQTPRYLIKTRGQQVTLSCSPISGHRSVSWYQQTPGQGLQFLFEYFSETQRNKGNFPGRFSGRQFSNSRSEMNVSTLELGDSALYLCASSVSGTSGGQETQYFGPGTRLLVL.

V usage is TRBV5-6 and J usage is TRBJ2-4, with D perhaps TRBD2 (6 bases). V was trimmed by 2 bases and J by 8 bases, leaving 17 bases between them. The CDR3 spans 15 residues. Germline loops: CDR1 SGHDT, CDR2 YYEEEE. CDR3 amino acids: CASSFSVGGLDIQYF. CDR3 in DNA: TGTGCCAGCAGCTTCTCGGTAGGAGGGCTGGACATTCAGTACTTC.

The rearrangement links TRBV11-3 to TRBJ2-3; 12 nucleotides match TRBD2. V dropped 4 bases and J dropped 8; count of bases not matched to a gene: 7. Looked up from germline, CDR1 is SGHNT and CDR2 is YENEEA. CDR3 size: 15 residues. CDR3 amino acids: CASSSTTSGGGTQYF. In DNA, the CDR3 is TGTGCCAGCAGCTCAACGACTAGCGGGGGAGGTACGCAGTATTTT. Filled out from reference TRBV11-3 and TRBJ2-3, the complete variable domain reads EAGVVQSPRYKIIEKKQPVAFWCNPISGHNTLYWYLQNLGQGPELLIRYENEEAVDDSQLPKDRFSAERLKGVDSTLKIQPAELGDSAVYLCASSSTTSGGGTQYFGPGTRLTVL.

This rearrangement joins TRBV4-2 to TRBJ1-2; D is undetermined. CDR1 LGHNA and CDR2 YNFKEQ come from the germline V gene. Trimming removed 1 base at V and 3 bases at J, with 15 bases between. The length of the CDR3 is 16 residues. The CDR3 loop reads CASSQVHSRRDYGYTF. Here the CDR3 DNA reads TGTGCCAGCAGCCAAGTTCACTCTAGGCGAGACTATGGCTACACCTTC.

V and J are TRBV5-5 and TRBJ1-4; D not certain. CDR1 is SGHKS and CDR2 is YYEKEE in the germline V gene (reference sequence). The CDR3 runs 16 residues. The V gene lost 0 bases and the J gene lost 0 bases, with 9 bases spanning the gap. The CDR3 DNA is TGTGCCAGCAGCTTGGCCTGGAGTGCAACTAATGAAAAACTGTTTTTT. Encoded protein: CASSLAWSATNEKLFF.